These T cell receptor beta chains were read from a single sample in a study of human T cells and chemical hapten exposure. TCRdb used MiXCR to reprocess the RACE reads, holding one entry per CDR3 protein. Of some 300,000 distinct CDR3 sequences listed, 4.5% to 7% are singletons. Sequencing was performed on whole blood, taken in connection with sensitization to the hapten diphenylcyclopropenone (DPC). The receptors here all came from a woman aged 18-29 years with alopecia areata. Some clones in this sample may be carry-over from other donors' samples. CDR3s include the opening cysteine and the closing phenylalanine or tryptophan. The D gene is left open where the match is weak. The size of a clone is reported for some rows only, either as once, few or many, or as a class for expanded clones.

clone size: NA
J gene: TRBJ2-4
D gene: NA
V gene: TRBV12-3/TRBV12-4
CDR3 protein: CASTDSPPIQYF
CDR3 DNA: TGTGCCAGCACCGACAGTCCCCCCATTCAGTACTTC

clone size: many
J gene: TRBJ2-1
D gene: TRBD1
V gene: TRBV29-1
CDR3 protein: CSVTRTGGSYNEQFF
CDR3 DNA: TGCAGCGTCACTAGGACAGGGGGCTCCTACAATGAGCAGTTCTTC

clone size: few
J gene: TRBJ1-1
D gene: NA
V gene: TRBV6-5
CDR3 protein: CASSYSGSRDRAFF
CDR3 DNA: TGTGCCAGCAGTTACTCAGGTTCCCGAGATCGGGCTTTCTTT

clone size: NA
J gene: TRBJ1-2
D gene: NA
V gene: TRBV6-5
CDR3 protein: CASSYSKKAGTGYTF
CDR3 DNA: TGTGCCAGCAGTTACTCGAAAAAGGCGGGGACTGGCTACACCTTC

clone size: many
J gene: TRBJ2-5
D gene: NA
V gene: TRBV5-1
CDR3 protein: CASSLGGQETQYF
CDR3 DNA: TGTGCCAGCAGTCTGGGGGGTCAAGAGACCCAGTACTTC

clone size: few
J gene: TRBJ2-2
D gene: NA
V gene: TRBV12-3/TRBV12-4
CDR3 protein: CASSLPPRVAGELFF
CDR3 DNA: TGTGCCAGCAGTCTCCCACCCCGGGTTGCCGGGGAGCTGTTTTTT

clone size: few
J gene: TRBJ1-6
D gene: NA
V gene: TRBV16
CDR3 protein: CASSQRGAVNSPLHF
CDR3 DNA: TGTGCCAGCAGCCAAAGGGGAGCGGTTAATTCACCCCTCCACTTT

clone size: few
J gene: TRBJ2-6
D gene: TRBD1
V gene: TRBV18
CDR3 protein: CASSPGQGATGANVLTF
CDR3 DNA: TGTGCCAGCTCACCGGGACAGGGGGCGACTGGGGCCAACGTCCTGACTTTC

clone size: NA
J gene: TRBJ1-2
D gene: NA
V gene: TRBV19
CDR3 protein: CASSIFHGLYGYTF
CDR3 DNA: TGTGCCAGTAGTATTTTTCACGGTCTCTATGGCTACACCTTC

clone size: few
J gene: TRBJ2-3
D gene: NA
V gene: TRBV12-3/TRBV12-4
CDR3 protein: CASSPIADISFTDTQYF
CDR3 DNA: TGTGCCAGCAGTCCTATAGCGGATATATCTTTCACAGATACGCAGTATTTT

clone size: NA
J gene: TRBJ1-5
D gene: NA
V gene: TRBV2
CDR3 protein: CASGAIDSNQPQHF
CDR3 DNA: TGTGCCAGCGGGGCAATTGATAGCAATCAGCCCCAGCATTTT

clone size: NA
J gene: TRBJ2-1
D gene: NA
V gene: TRBV3-1
CDR3 protein: CASSRQAGIEQFF
CDR3 DNA: TGTGCCAGCAGCCGTCAAGCGGGCATTGAGCAGTTCTTC

clone size: NA
J gene: TRBJ1-1
D gene: NA
V gene: TRBV5-1
CDR3 protein: CASSGTLQAYTEAFF
CDR3 DNA: TGCGCCAGCAGCGGAACGCTACAGGCATACACTGAAGCTTTCTTT

clone size: NA
J gene: TRBJ1-2
D gene: TRBD1
V gene: TRBV6-5
CDR3 protein: CASSYGGTGYGYTF
CDR3 DNA: TGTGCCAGCAGTTACGGGGGGACAGGCTATGGCTACACCTTC

clone size: NA
J gene: TRBJ2-3
D gene: NA
V gene: TRBV5-1
CDR3 protein: CASSPDSTTDTQYF
CDR3 DNA: TGCGCCAGCAGCCCGGACTCTACCACAGATACGCAGTATTTT

clone size: few
J gene: TRBJ1-2
D gene: NA
V gene: TRBV12-5
CDR3 protein: CASGLGGSYTF
CDR3 DNA: TGTGCTAGTGGTTTGGGGGGAAGCTACACCTTC

clone size: many
J gene: TRBJ2-7
D gene: NA
V gene: TRBV7-9
CDR3 protein: CASSLGRYEQYF
CDR3 DNA: TGTGCCAGCAGCTTAGGCCGGTACGAGCAGTACTTC

clone size: many
J gene: TRBJ2-3
D gene: NA
V gene: TRBV7-2
CDR3 protein: CASSLGRGGLKDTQYF
CDR3 DNA: TGTGCCAGCAGCTTAGGGAGGGGGGGCCTGAAAGATACGCAGTATTTT

clone size: many
J gene: TRBJ2-7
D gene: NA
V gene: TRBV12-3/TRBV12-4
CDR3 protein: CASSGQGGSYEQYF
CDR3 DNA: TGTGCCAGCAGCGGACAGGGAGGGTCCTACGAGCAGTACTTC

clone size: NA
J gene: TRBJ1-6
D gene: TRBD1
V gene: TRBV27
CDR3 protein: CASSPQGSYNSPLHF
CDR3 DNA: TGTGCCAGCAGTCCACAGGGGTCCTATAATTCACCCCTCCACTTT

clone size: many
J gene: TRBJ1-2
D gene: NA
V gene: TRBV12-3/TRBV12-4
CDR3 protein: CASSIGSYGYTF
CDR3 DNA: TGTGCCAGCAGTATAGGGAGCTATGGCTACACCTTC

clone size: NA
J gene: TRBJ2-1
D gene: NA
V gene: TRBV28
CDR3 protein: CASTTPHNNEQFF
CDR3 DNA: TGTGCCAGCACCACCCCCCATAACAATGAGCAGTTCTTC

clone size: many
J gene: TRBJ1-5
D gene: NA
V gene: TRBV10-3
CDR3 protein: CAISDGSGSNQPQHF
CDR3 DNA: TGTGCCATCAGTGATGGTTCGGGAAGCAATCAGCCCCAGCATTTT

clone size: many
J gene: TRBJ2-3
D gene: NA
V gene: TRBV7-8
CDR3 protein: CASSSGRQSTDTQYF
CDR3 DNA: TGTGCCAGCAGCTCAGGCAGACAGAGCACAGATACGCAGTATTTT

clone size: few
J gene: TRBJ1-2
D gene: NA
V gene: TRBV18
CDR3 protein: CASSPVDRSPGGYTF
CDR3 DNA: TGTGCCAGCTCACCGGTCGACAGGAGCCCCGGTGGCTACACCTTC

clone size: NA
J gene: TRBJ2-7
D gene: NA
V gene: TRBV7-9
CDR3 protein: CASSLAPPEQYF
CDR3 DNA: TGTGCCAGCAGCTTAGCCCCGCCCGAGCAGTACTTC